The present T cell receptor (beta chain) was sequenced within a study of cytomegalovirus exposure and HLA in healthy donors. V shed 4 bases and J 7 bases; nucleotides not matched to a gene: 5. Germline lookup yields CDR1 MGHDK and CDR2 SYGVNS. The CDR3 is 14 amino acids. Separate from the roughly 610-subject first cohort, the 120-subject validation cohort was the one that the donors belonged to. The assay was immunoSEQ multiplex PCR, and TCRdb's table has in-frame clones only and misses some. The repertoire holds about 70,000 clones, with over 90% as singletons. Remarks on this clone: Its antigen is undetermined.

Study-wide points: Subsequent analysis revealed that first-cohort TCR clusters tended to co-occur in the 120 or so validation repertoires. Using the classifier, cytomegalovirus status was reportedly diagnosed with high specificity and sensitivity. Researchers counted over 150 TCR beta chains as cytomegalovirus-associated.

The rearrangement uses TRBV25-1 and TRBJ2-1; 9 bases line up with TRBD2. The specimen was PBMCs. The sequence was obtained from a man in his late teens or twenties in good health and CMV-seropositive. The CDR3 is CASSVAGVWNEQFF. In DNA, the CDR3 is TGTGCCAGCAGTGTAGCGGGAGTTTGGAATGAGCAGTTCTTC.